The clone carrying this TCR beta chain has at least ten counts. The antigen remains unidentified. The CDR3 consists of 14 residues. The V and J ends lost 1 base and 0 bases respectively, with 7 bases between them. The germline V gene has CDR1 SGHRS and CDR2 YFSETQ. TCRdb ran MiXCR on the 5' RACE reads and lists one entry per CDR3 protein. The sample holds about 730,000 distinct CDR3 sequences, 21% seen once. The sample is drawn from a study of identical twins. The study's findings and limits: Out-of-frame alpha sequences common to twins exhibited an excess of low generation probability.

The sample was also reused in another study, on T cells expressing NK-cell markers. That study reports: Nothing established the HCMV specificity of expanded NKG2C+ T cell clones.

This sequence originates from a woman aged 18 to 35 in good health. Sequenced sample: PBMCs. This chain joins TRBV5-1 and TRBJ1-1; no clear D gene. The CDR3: CASSLTGVNTEAFF. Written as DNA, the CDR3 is TGCGCCAGCAGCTTGACCGGAGTGAACACTGAAGCTTTCTTT.